A single TCR beta chain is shown here with its context. This sample is part of a study of technical replicates of blood from several donors. Germline-derived CDR1 and CDR2 are SEHNR and FQNEAQ (reference sequence). V lost 5 bases and J 0 bases, leaving 22 bases between the germline ends. The CDR3 is 18 amino acids. Clones were sequenced by immunoSEQ multiplex PCR, and TCRdb holds only the in-frame ones, with some missing. Of over 90,000 clones in the sample, approximately 95% were seen once. The sequence was collected from a human donor in good health. Sequenced: T cells isolated from PBMCs. The V gene is TRBV7-9, the J gene TRBJ1-1, with TRBD1 as a possible D gene (6 bases). The CDR3 is CASSRRPGHEGVNTEAFF. The DNA of the CDR3 is TGTGCCAGCAGCCGAAGACCGGGACATGAGGGGGTGAACACTGAAGCTTTCTTT.